These 8 T cell receptor beta chains share one sample of origin, sequenced in a study of spatial heterogeneity in lung cancer. TCRdb recomputed calls from the 5' RACE reads with MiXCR, one row per CDR3 protein. Among 45,000 to 55,000 distinct CDR3 sequences, over 4.5% were seen once, and the ten largest hold 11%. Described time point: sample taken at primary tumor resection. Whole RNA, which was extracted from tumor, nontumor lung tissue or frozen PBMC, was sequenced without any cell sorting. The material was PBMCs, obtained at surgery. Receptors originate from a male donor with early-stage non-small cell lung cancer.

This clonotype showed up many times. CDR3 protein: CASSQFTARGGSGNTIYF. CDR3 sequence (DNA): TGCGCCAGCAGCCAATTTACCGCCAGGGGAGGATCTGGAAACACCATATATTTT. The J gene is TRBJ1-3, the V gene TRBV4-3; D perhaps matches TRBD1 (6 bases). The CDR3 extends over 18 amino acids. The V and J ends lost 2 bases and 1 base respectively, with 18 bases between them. Germline V gene data show CDR1 as LGHNA and CDR2 as YSLEER.

This clonotype was seen repeatedly, ten times or more. This chain joins TRBV28 and TRBJ2-7; TRBD1 aligns across 9 bases. This CDR3 contains 15 residues. Trimming took 3 bases from V and 1 from J; bases not matched to a gene: 4. Germline V lookup: CDR1 MDHEN, CDR2 SYDVKM. The CDR3 nucleotides read TGTGCCAGCAGTTTCGTGACAGGGGGGTCCTACGAGCAGTACTTC. Protein product: CASSFVTGGSYEQYF.

This clonotype was observed at least ten times. The chain has TRBV9 and TRBJ2-5; D ambiguous. CDR1 SGDLS and CDR2 YYNGEE come from the germline V gene. The CDR3 is 14 amino acids. Trimming removed 0 bases at V and 0 bases at J, with 6 bases between. Written as DNA, the CDR3 is TGTGCCAGCAGCGTAGCTCAGGACCAAGAGACCCAGTACTTC. Translated, it gives CASSVAQDQETQYF.

This clonotype was seen at least ten times. This sequence joins TRBV5-8 and TRBJ2-1, with no clear D. Germline lookup yields CDR1 SGHTS and CDR2 YDEGEE. Trimming stripped 1 base from V and 5 bases from J, with 13 bases between. CDR3 length: 15 amino acids. CDR3 residues: CASSLHTNTHNEQFF. DNA for the CDR3: TGTGCCAGCAGCTTGCACACTAACACTCACAATGAGCAGTTCTTC.

This clonotype was seen at least ten times. V usage is TRBV6-2 or TRBV6-3 and J usage is TRBJ2-7; TRBD1 is a possible D gene (6 bases). The V gene lost 6 bases and the J gene lost 3 bases, with 18 bases spanning the gap. The CDR3 has 15 amino acids. In germline, CDR1 is MNHEY, CDR2 SVGEGT. Written as DNA, the CDR3 is TGTGCCAGCAGCCAAGGGACACCTTCCTTCTACGAGCAGTACTTC. This sequence encodes CASSQGTPSFYEQYF.

A few counts support this clonotype. The chain combines TRBV4-1 with TRBJ1-2; D unresolved. The CDR3 spans 16 residues. Germline V gene lookup returns CDR1 MGHRA and CDR2 YSYEKL. Trimming took 0 bases from V and 0 from J, leaving 11 bases between them. The CDR3, as DNA: TGCGCCAGCAGCCAAGATCTACTCCGAGCTAACTATGGCTACACCTTC. Protein: CASSQDLLRANYGYTF.

This clonotype was seen repeatedly, ten times or more. V gene TRBV3-1 combines with J gene TRBJ2-7, with D possibly being TRBD2 (5 bases). Trimming removed 4 bases from V and 3 bases from J, with 13 bases in between. This CDR3 is built from 14 residues. Germline values: CDR1 LGHDT, CDR2 YNNKEL (reference sequence). The CDR3 DNA is TGTGCCAGCAGCCTAACGGGGATATTCTACGAGCAGTACTTC. This codes for CASSLTGIFYEQYF.

This clonotype was seen at least ten times. The chain recombines TRBV29-1 with TRBJ2-5; D tentatively fits TRBD1 or TRBD2 (6 bases each). This CDR3 is built from 14 residues. Germline V gene sequence: CDR1 SQVTM, CDR2 ANQGSEA. Trimming took off 5 bases at V and 5 bases at J, with 18 bases between the two ends. CDR3 in amino acids: CSVSPGAQAETQYF. The CDR3 DNA sequence: TGCAGCGTTTCGCCGGGGGCGCAAGCGGAGACCCAGTACTTC. Based on the CDR3 plus reference TRBV29-1 and TRBJ2-5, the full variable domain is SAVISQKPSRDICQRGTSLTIQCQVDSQVTMMFWYRQQPGQSLTLIATANQGSEATYESGFVIDKFPISRPNLTFSTLTVSNMSPEDSSIYLCSVSPGAQAETQYFGPGTRLLVL.